A selection of T cell receptor beta chains follows, all from one sample in a study of blood T cell repertoires in COVID-19. Sequencing was performed with immunoSEQ multiplex PCR; in TCRdb, only in-frame clones are kept and a portion is missing. The data show more than 90,000 clones, with roughly 86% seen just once and about 4.5% held by the top ten. The sample was peripheral blood. The receptors here all came from a man in his forties with acute or convalescent COVID-19. CDR3s include the opening cysteine and the closing phenylalanine or tryptophan. The D gene is left open where the match is weak. The size of a clone is reported for some rows only, either as once, few or many, or as a class for expanded clones.

clone_size	d_call	v_call	j_call	cdr3_aa	cdr3_nt
-	TRBD1	TRBV19	TRBJ2-1	CASSIGETGNEQFF	TGTGCCAGTAGTATAGGGGAGACAGGGAATGAGCAGTTCTTC
few	-	TRBV6-6	TRBJ1-1	CASSYDSMNTEAFF	TGTGCCAGCAGTTACGACAGTATGAACACTGAAGCTTTCTTT
-	TRBD1	TRBV18	TRBJ2-7	CASSPGQGSDEQYF	TGTGCCAGCTCACCGGGACAGGGGAGCGACGAGCAGTACTTC
-	-	TRBV18	TRBJ1-1	CASSPYSPGTVNTEAFF	TGTGCCAGCTCACCTTATTCTCCCGGGACTGTTAACACTGAAGCTTTCTTT
few	-	TRBV2	TRBJ2-7	CASSDSGPYEQYF	TGTGCCAGCAGTGATTCGGGTCCGTACGAGCAGTACTTC
-	-	TRBV7-9	TRBJ2-5	CASSLAGAYQETQYF	TGTGCCAGCAGCTTGGCGGGGGCGTACCAAGAGACCCAGTACTTC
once	-	TRBV10-3	TRBJ2-2	CAITTGTRNTGELFF	TGTGCCATTACAACCGGGACAAGGAACACCGGGGAGCTGTTTTTT
-	TRBD2	TRBV30	TRBJ2-5	CAWSGGLAGGQETQYF	TGTGCCTGGAGTGGGGGACTAGCGGGAGGTCAAGAGACCCAGTACTTC
few	-	TRBV7-9	TRBJ1-4	CASSLETRRGEKLFF	TGTGCCAGCAGCTTAGAAACCCGTCGGGGTGAAAAACTGTTTTTT
-	-	TRBV7-9	TRBJ1-6	CASSLAGTGRRRGAPLHF	TGTGCCAGCAGCTTAGCGGGGACGGGCCGGAGGCGCGGGGCACCCCTCCACTTT